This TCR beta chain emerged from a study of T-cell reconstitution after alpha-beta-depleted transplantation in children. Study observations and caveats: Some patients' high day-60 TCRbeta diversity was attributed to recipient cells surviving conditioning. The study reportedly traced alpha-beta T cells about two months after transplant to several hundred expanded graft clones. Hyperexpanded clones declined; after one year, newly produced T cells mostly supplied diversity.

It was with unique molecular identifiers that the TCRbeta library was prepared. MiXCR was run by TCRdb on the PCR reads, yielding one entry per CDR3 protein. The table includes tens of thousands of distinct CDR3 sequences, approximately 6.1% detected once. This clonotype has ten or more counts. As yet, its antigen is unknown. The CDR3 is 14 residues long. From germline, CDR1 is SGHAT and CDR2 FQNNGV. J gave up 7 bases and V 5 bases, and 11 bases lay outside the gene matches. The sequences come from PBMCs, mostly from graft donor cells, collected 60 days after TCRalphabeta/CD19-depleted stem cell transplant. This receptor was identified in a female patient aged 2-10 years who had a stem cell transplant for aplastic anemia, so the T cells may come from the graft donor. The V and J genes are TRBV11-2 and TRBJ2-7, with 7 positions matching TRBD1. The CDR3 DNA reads TGTGCCAGCAGCGCCCGGGACAGCGACGGGGAGCAGTACTTC. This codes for CASSARDSDGEQYF.